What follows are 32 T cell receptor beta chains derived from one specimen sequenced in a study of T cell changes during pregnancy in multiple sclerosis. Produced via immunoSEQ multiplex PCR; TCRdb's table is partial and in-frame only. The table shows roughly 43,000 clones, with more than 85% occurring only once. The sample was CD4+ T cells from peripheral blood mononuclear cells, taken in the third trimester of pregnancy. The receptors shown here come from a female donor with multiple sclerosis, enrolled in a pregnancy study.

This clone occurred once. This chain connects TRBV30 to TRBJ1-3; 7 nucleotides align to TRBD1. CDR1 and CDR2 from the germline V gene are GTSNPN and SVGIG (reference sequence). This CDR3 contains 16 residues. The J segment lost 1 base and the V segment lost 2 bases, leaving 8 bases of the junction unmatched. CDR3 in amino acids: CAWSLTGAQSGNTIYF. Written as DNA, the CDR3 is TGTGCCTGGAGTTTAACAGGGGCTCAATCTGGAAACACCATATATTTT.

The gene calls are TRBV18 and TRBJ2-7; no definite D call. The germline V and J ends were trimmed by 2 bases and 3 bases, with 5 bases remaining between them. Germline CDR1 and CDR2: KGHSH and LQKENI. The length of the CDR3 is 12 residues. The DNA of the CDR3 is TGTGCCAGCTCACCAGAGAGCTACGAGCAGTACTTC. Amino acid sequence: CASSPESYEQYF.

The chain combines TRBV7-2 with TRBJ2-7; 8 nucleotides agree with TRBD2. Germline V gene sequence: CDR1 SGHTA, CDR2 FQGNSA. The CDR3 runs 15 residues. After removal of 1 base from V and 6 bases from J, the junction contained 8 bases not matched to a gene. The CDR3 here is CASSLGGLASGEQYF. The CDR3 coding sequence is TGTGCCAGCAGCTTAGGAGGACTAGCCTCCGGCGAGCAGTACTTC.

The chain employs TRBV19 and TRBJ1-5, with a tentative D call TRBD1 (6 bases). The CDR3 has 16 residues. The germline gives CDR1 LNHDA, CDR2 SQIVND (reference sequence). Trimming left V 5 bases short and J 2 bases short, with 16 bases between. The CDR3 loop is CASSLTGWGGNQPQHF. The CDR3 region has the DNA TGTGCCAGTAGTCTCACAGGGTGGGGAGGCAATCAGCCCCAGCATTTT.

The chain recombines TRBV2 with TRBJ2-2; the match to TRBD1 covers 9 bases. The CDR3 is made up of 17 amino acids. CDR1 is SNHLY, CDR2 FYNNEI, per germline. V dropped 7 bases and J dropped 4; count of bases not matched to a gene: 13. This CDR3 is CASTPSGQGSFTGELFF. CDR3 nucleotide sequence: TGTGCCAGCACCCCCTCCGGACAGGGGTCCTTCACCGGGGAGCTGTTTTTT. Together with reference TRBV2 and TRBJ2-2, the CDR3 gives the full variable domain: EPEVTQTPSHQVTQMGQEVILRCVPISNHLYFYWYRQILGQKVEFLVSFYNNEISEKSEIFDDQFSVERPDGSNFTLKIRSTKLEDSAMYFCASTPSGQGSFTGELFFGEGSRLTVL.

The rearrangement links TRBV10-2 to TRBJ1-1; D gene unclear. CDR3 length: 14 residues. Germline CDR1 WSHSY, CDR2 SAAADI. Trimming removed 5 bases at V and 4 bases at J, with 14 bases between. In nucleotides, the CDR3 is TGCGCCAGCAGTCGGGGAGACGTCGGCACTGAAGCTTTCTTT. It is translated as CASSRGDVGTEAFF.

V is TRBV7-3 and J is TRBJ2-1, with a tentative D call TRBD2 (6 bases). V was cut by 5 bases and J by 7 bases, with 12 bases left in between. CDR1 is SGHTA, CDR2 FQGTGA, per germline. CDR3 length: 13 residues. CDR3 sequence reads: CASSIGRTNEQFF. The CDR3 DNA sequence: TGTGCCAGCAGCATAGGGAGGACAAATGAGCAGTTCTTC.

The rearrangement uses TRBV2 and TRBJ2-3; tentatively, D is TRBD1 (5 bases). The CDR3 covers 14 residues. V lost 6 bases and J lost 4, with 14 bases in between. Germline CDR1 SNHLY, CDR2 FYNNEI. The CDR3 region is CASSAQGIPDTQYF. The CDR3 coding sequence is TGTGCCAGCAGCGCTCAGGGTATCCCAGATACGCAGTATTTT.

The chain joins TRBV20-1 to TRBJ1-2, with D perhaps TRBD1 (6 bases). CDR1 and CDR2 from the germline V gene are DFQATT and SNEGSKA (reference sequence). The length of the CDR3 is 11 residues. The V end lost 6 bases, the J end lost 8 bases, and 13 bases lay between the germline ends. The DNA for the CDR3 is TGCAGTGCCGAGAGGGGGTTAGGCTACACCTTC. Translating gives CSAERGLGYTF.

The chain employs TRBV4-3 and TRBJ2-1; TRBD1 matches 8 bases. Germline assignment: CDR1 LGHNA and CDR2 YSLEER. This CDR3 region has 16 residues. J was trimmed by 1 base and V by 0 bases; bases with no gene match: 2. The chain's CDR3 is CASSQETGASYNEQFF. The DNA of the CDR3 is TGCGCCAGCAGCCAAGAGACAGGGGCATCCTACAATGAGCAGTTCTTC.

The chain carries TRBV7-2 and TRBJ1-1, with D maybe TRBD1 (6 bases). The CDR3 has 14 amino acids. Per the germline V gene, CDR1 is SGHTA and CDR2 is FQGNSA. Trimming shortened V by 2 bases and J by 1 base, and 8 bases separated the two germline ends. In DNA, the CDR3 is TGTGCCAGCAGCTTATTGGGACAGAACACTGAAGCTTTCTTT. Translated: CASSLLGQNTEAFF.

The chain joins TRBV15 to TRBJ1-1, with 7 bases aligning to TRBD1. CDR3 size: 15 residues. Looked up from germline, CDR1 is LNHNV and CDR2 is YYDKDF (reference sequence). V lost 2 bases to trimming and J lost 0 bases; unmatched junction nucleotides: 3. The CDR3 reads CATSRRGQMNTEAFF. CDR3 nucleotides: TGTGCCACCAGCAGAAGGGGACAGATGAACACTGAAGCTTTCTTT.

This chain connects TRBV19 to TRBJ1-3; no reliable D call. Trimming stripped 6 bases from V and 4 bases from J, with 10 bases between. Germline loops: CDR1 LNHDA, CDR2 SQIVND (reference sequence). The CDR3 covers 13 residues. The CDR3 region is CASRGTGGNTIYF. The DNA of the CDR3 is TGTGCCAGTAGGGGTACGGGGGGAAACACCATATATTTT.

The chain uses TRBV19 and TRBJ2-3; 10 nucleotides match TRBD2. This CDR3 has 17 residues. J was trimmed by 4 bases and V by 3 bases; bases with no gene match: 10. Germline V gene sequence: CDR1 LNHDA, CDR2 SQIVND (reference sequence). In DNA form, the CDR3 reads TGTGCCAGTAGTATTGTTCGGGGGACTAGCGATCCAGATACGCAGTATTTT. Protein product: CASSIVRGTSDPDTQYF.

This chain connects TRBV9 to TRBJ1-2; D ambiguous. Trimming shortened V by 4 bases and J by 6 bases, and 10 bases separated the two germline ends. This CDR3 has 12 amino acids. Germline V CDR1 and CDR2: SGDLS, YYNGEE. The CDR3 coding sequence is TGTGCCAGCAGCTCTCGAGCCGATGGCTACACCTTC. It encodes CASSSRADGYTF.

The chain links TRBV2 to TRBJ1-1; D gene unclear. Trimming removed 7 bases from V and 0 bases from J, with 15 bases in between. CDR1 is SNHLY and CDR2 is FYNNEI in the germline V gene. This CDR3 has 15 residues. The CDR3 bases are TGTGCCAGCACCCCTCAAGGAGGAATGAACACTGAAGCTTTCTTT. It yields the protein CASTPQGGMNTEAFF.

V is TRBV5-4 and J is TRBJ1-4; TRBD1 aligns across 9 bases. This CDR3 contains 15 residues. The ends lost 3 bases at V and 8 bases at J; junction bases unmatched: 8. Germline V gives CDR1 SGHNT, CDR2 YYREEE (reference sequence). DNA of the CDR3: TGTGCCAGCAGCTCACCGGGACAGGGAGGCGAAAAACTGTTTTTT. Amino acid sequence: CASSSPGQGGEKLFF.

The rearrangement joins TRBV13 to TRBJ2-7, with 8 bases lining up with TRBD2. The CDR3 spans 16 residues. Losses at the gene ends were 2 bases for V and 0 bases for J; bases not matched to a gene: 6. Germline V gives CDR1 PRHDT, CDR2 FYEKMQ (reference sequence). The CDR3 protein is CASSLRLAGSSYEQYF. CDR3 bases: TGTGCCAGCAGCTTACGGCTAGCGGGTAGCTCCTACGAGCAGTACTTC.

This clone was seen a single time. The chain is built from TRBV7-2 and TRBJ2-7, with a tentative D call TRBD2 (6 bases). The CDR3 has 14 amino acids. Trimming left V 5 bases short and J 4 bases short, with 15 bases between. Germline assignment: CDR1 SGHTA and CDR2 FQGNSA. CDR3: CASSITRGPYEQYF. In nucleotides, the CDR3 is TGTGCCAGCAGCATCACGCGGGGACCTTACGAGCAGTACTTC.

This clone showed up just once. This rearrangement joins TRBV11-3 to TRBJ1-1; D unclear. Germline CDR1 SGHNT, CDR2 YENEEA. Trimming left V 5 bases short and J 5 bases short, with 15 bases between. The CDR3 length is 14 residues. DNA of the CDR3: TGTGCCAGCAGCCGGGATCCCGGGAGTACTGAAGCTTTCTTT. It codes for CASSRDPGSTEAFF. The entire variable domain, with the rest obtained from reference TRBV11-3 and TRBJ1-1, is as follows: EAGVVQSPRYKIIEKKQPVAFWCNPISGHNTLYWYLQNLGQGPELLIRYENEEAVDDSQLPKDRFSAERLKGVDSTLKIQPAELGDSAVYLCASSRDPGSTEAFFGQGTRLTVV.

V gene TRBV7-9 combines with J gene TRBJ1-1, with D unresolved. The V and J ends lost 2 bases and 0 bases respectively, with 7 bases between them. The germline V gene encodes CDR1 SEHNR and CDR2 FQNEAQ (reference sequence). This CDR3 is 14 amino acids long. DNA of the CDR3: TGTGCCAGCAGCTTAAACAGCCTGAACACTGAAGCTTTCTTT. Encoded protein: CASSLNSLNTEAFF.

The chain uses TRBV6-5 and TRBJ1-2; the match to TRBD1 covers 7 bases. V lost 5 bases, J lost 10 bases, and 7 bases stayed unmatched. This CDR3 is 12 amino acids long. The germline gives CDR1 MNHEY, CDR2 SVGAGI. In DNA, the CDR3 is TGTGCCAGCAGTCGGGGACAGCAGGACTACACCTTC. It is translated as CASSRGQQDYTF.

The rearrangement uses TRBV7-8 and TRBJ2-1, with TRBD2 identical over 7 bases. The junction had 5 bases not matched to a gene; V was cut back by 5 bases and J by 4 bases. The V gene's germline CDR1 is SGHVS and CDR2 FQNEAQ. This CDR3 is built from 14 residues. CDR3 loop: CASSEGTTYNEQFF. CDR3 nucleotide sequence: TGTGCCAGCAGCGAGGGGACTACTTACAATGAGCAGTTCTTC.

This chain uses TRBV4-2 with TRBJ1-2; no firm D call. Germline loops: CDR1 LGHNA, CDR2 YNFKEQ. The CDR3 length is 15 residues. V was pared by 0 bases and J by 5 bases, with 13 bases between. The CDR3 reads CASSQERAPGYGYTF. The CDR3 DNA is TGTGCCAGCAGCCAAGAGCGGGCGCCAGGATATGGCTACACCTTC.

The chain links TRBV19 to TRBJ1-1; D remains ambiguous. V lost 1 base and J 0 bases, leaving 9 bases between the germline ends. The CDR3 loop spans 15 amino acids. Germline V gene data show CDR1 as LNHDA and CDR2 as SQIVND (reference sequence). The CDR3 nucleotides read TGTGCCAGTAGTATAGTTGGGAGAATGAACACTGAAGCTTTCTTT. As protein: CASSIVGRMNTEAFF.

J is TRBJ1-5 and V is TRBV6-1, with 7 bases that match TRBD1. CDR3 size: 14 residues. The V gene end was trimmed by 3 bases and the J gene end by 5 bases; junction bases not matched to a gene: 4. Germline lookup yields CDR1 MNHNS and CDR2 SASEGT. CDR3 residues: CASSDNRGHQPQHF. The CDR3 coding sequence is TGTGCCAGCAGTGATAATAGGGGGCATCAGCCCCAGCATTTT.

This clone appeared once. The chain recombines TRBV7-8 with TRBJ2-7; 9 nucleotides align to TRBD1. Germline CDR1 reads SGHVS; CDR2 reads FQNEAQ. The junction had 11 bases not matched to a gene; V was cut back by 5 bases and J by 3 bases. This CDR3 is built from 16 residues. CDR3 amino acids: CASSRTGGTTFYEQYF. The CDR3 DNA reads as TGTGCCAGCAGCAGAACAGGGGGCACTACGTTCTACGAGCAGTACTTC.

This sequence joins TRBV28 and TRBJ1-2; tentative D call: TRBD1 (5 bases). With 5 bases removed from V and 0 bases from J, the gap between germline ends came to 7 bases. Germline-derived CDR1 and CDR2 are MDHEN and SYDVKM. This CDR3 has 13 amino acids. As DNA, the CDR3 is TGTGCCAGCAGTAAGACAGCTAACTATGGCTACACCTTC. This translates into CASSKTANYGYTF.

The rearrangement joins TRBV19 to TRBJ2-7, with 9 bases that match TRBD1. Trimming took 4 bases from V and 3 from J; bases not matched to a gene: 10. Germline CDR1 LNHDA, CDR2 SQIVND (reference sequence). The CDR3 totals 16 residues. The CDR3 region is CASSKTPGQGRYEQYF. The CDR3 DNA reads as TGTGCCAGTAGTAAAACCCCGGGACAGGGCCGCTACGAGCAGTACTTC.

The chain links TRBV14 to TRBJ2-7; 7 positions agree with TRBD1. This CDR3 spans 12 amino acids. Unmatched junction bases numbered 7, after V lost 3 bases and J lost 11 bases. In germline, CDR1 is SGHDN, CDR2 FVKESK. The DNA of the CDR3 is TGTGCCAGCAGCCAGGCACCCGGGACAGAGTACTTC. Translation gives CASSQAPGTEYF.

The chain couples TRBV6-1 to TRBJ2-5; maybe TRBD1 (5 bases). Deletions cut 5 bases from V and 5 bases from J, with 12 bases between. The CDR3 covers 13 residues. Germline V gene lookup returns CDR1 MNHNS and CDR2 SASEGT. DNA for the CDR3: TGTGCCAGCAGTATACGCAGGGTGGAGACCCAGTACTTC. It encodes CASSIRRVETQYF.

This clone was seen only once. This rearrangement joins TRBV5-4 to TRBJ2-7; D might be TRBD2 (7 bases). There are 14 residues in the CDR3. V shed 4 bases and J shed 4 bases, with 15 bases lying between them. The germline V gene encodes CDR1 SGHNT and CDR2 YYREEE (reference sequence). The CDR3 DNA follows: TGTGCCAGCAGCCGAGGGGGGGGGCAGTACGAGCAGTACTTC. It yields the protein CASSRGGGQYEQYF.